A selection of T cell receptor beta chains follows, all from one sample in a study of T cells in Graves' hyperthyroidism and ophthalmopathy. One entry per CDR3 protein, called by TCRdb with MiXCR from the multiplex PCR reads. Here the sample spans about 610,000 distinct CDR3 sequences, about 15% being singletons. Sequencing was performed on blood. These receptors were obtained from a middle-aged woman with Graves' ophthalmopathy. CDR3s include the opening cysteine and the closing phenylalanine or tryptophan. Fields, in order: V gene, D gene, J gene, clone size, CDR3 DNA, CDR3 protein. The D gene is left open where the match is weak. Not every row has a clone size; where given, it reads once, few, many or a size class.

V gene: TRBV12-3/TRBV12-4; D gene: TRBD1; J gene: TRBJ2-2; clone size: .; CDR3 DNA: TGTGCCAGCAGTTTAGCGCGACAGGGCTCGAACACCGGGGAGCTGTTTTTT; CDR3 protein: CASSLARQGSNTGELFF
V gene: TRBV20-1; D gene: TRBD2; J gene: TRBJ2-5; clone size: .; CDR3 DNA: TGCAGTGCTGGTGGGGGGAGGGTTCAAGAGACCCAGTACTTC; CDR3 protein: CSAGGGRVQETQYF
V gene: TRBV20-1; D gene: TRBD2; J gene: TRBJ2-5; clone size: many; CDR3 DNA: TGCAGTGCTGCAGCGGGACTAGCGGAAGAGACCCAGTACTTC; CDR3 protein: CSAAAGLAEETQYF
V gene: TRBV10-3; D gene: TRBD1; J gene: TRBJ1-6; clone size: many; CDR3 DNA: TGTGCCATCACGGGACAGTATAATTCACCCCTCCACTTT; CDR3 protein: CAITGQYNSPLHF
V gene: TRBV6-5; D gene: .; J gene: TRBJ2-7; clone size: .; CDR3 DNA: TGTGCCAGCAGTTACCGGGGCGACGAGCAGTACTTC; CDR3 protein: CASSYRGDEQYF
V gene: TRBV9; D gene: TRBD1; J gene: TRBJ2-3; clone size: .; CDR3 DNA: TGTGCCAGCAGCAACCGGGACAGGCGGACAGATACGCAGTATTTT; CDR3 protein: CASSNRDRRTDTQYF
V gene: TRBV6-6; D gene: .; J gene: TRBJ1-1; clone size: many; CDR3 DNA: TGTGCCAGCCACTTACAGAGCATGAACACTGAAGCTTTCTTT; CDR3 protein: CASHLQSMNTEAFF
V gene: TRBV6-2/TRBV6-3; D gene: TRBD2; J gene: TRBJ2-7; clone size: many; CDR3 DNA: TGTGCCAGCACCATCGGACTAGCGAGCGAGCAGTACTTC; CDR3 protein: CASTIGLASEQYF
V gene: TRBV7-3; D gene: .; J gene: TRBJ2-5; clone size: many; CDR3 DNA: TGTGCCAGCAGCCCCCAACTAGCCCAAGGAGAGACCCAGTACTTC; CDR3 protein: CASSPQLAQGETQYF
V gene: TRBV6-5; D gene: TRBD2; J gene: TRBJ2-5; clone size: .; CDR3 DNA: TGTGCCAGCAGTTACCCGCTAGCGGGAGGGCCGGAAGAGACCCAGTACTTC; CDR3 protein: CASSYPLAGGPEETQYF
V gene: TRBV14; D gene: .; J gene: TRBJ2-5; clone size: many; CDR3 DNA: TGTGCCAGCAGCCAAGATGATCTTAGGGAGACCCAGTACTTC; CDR3 protein: CASSQDDLRETQYF
V gene: TRBV6-2/TRBV6-3; D gene: .; J gene: TRBJ1-2; clone size: many; CDR3 DNA: TGTGCCAGCAGCATAGACAGAAACTATGGCTACACCTTC; CDR3 protein: CASSIDRNYGYTF
V gene: TRBV7-3; D gene: TRBD2; J gene: TRBJ2-3; clone size: many; CDR3 DNA: TGTGCCAGCAGCTTAAGCCAGCGGGGGAGCACAGATACGCAGTATTTT; CDR3 protein: CASSLSQRGSTDTQYF
V gene: TRBV29-1; D gene: TRBD2; J gene: TRBJ2-7; clone size: many; CDR3 DNA: TGCAGCGCCTTGAGGACTAGCGGGGACGAGCAGTACTTC; CDR3 protein: CSALRTSGDEQYF
V gene: TRBV12-3/TRBV12-4; D gene: TRBD1; J gene: TRBJ1-1; clone size: many; CDR3 DNA: TGTGCCAGCAGCCGGACAGGGTATAAGGCTGAAGCTTTCTTT; CDR3 protein: CASSRTGYKAEAFF
V gene: TRBV7-2; D gene: TRBD1; J gene: TRBJ2-5; clone size: .; CDR3 DNA: TGTGCCAGCAGCTTAAACAGGGGGGAAGGAGAGACCCAGTACTTC; CDR3 protein: CASSLNRGEGETQYF
V gene: TRBV19; D gene: TRBD2; J gene: TRBJ2-1; clone size: .; CDR3 DNA: TGTGCCAGTAGTGCACTACTAGCGGGAGGGCCTGCAAATGAGCAGTTCTTC; CDR3 protein: CASSALLAGGPANEQFF
V gene: TRBV11-1; D gene: TRBD1; J gene: TRBJ2-5; clone size: many; CDR3 DNA: TGTGCCAGCAGCGCAACAGAAGAGGACAGGGGATTGAGGGAGACCCAGTACTTC; CDR3 protein: CASSATEEDRGLRETQYF
V gene: TRBV4-1; D gene: TRBD2; J gene: TRBJ2-4; clone size: .; CDR3 DNA: TGCGCCAGCAGCCTTGGAGCGGGAACCATAGCCAAAAACATTCAGTACTTC; CDR3 protein: CASSLGAGTIAKNIQYF
V gene: TRBV4-3; D gene: TRBD1; J gene: TRBJ2-7; clone size: many; CDR3 DNA: TGCGCCAGCAGCCACTTACCGGGACAGGGGGCGAACGAGCAGTACTTC; CDR3 protein: CASSHLPGQGANEQYF
V gene: TRBV9; D gene: TRBD2; J gene: TRBJ2-2; clone size: few; CDR3 DNA: TGTGCCAGCAGCGCGCGGGAGGGCCACACCGGGGAGCTGTTTTTT; CDR3 protein: CASSAREGHTGELFF
V gene: TRBV6-1; D gene: TRBD1; J gene: TRBJ1-3; clone size: many; CDR3 DNA: TGTGCCAGCACTGAGGACAGGGTGAGCTCTGGAAACACCATATATTTT; CDR3 protein: CASTEDRVSSGNTIYF
V gene: TRBV20-1; D gene: TRBD1; J gene: TRBJ2-7; clone size: many; CDR3 DNA: TGCAGTCTCGGGGACAGTGGAGCCTACGAGCAGTACTTC; CDR3 protein: CSLGDSGAYEQYF
V gene: TRBV5-1; D gene: TRBD1; J gene: TRBJ2-2; clone size: .; CDR3 DNA: TGCGCCAGCAGCCTTTCCGGGACAGGGGGCTCGGGGGAGCTGTTTTTT; CDR3 protein: CASSLSGTGGSGELFF
V gene: TRBV5-1; D gene: .; J gene: TRBJ1-2; clone size: .; CDR3 DNA: TGCGCCAGCAGCCGAAAAGACAGCACAGCTAACTATGGCTACACCTTC; CDR3 protein: CASSRKDSTANYGYTF
V gene: TRBV19; D gene: TRBD1; J gene: TRBJ2-7; clone size: many; CDR3 DNA: TGTGCCGCCTCCGACAGGGGGCTTTACGAGCAGTACTTC; CDR3 protein: CAASDRGLYEQYF
V gene: TRBV19; D gene: .; J gene: TRBJ1-2; clone size: many; CDR3 DNA: TGTGCCAGTAATGAGGGACCGGATATAGATGGCTACACCTTC; CDR3 protein: CASNEGPDIDGYTF
V gene: TRBV28; D gene: .; J gene: TRBJ1-5; clone size: many; CDR3 DNA: TGTGCCAGCAGCCCCCCATGGGGCAATCAGCCCCAGCATTTT; CDR3 protein: CASSPPWGNQPQHF
V gene: TRBV12-3/TRBV12-4; D gene: TRBD2; J gene: TRBJ2-2; clone size: .; CDR3 DNA: TGTGCCAGCAGTTCCACGACTAGCGGGAGTTTCGGGGAGCTGTTTTTT; CDR3 protein: CASSSTTSGSFGELFF
V gene: TRBV6-2/TRBV6-3; D gene: TRBD1; J gene: TRBJ1-1; clone size: many; CDR3 DNA: TGTGCCAGCGTCGAGGAGACAGGGGCGAACACTGAAGCTTTCTTT; CDR3 protein: CASVEETGANTEAFF
V gene: TRBV30; D gene: .; J gene: TRBJ1-6; clone size: .; CDR3 DNA: TGTGCCTGGAGTCGTACCTATAATTCACCCCTCCACTTT; CDR3 protein: CAWSRTYNSPLHF
V gene: TRBV2; D gene: .; J gene: TRBJ1-3; clone size: many; CDR3 DNA: TGTGCCAGCAGTGTGCTTTCCTCTGGAAACACCATATATTTT; CDR3 protein: CASSVLSSGNTIYF
V gene: TRBV7-6; D gene: .; J gene: TRBJ2-5; clone size: .; CDR3 DNA: TGTGCCAGCAGCTCTTCTAACTTTGGGGAGACCCAGTACTTC; CDR3 protein: CASSSSNFGETQYF
V gene: TRBV28; D gene: .; J gene: TRBJ1-2; clone size: many; CDR3 DNA: TGTGCCAGCAGTTTAGCGTTACACGCTAACTATGGCTACACCTTC; CDR3 protein: CASSLALHANYGYTF
V gene: TRBV20-1; D gene: TRBD2; J gene: TRBJ2-7; clone size: .; CDR3 DNA: TGCAGTGCTAGGAGGGAGGGCCCCAACGAGCAGTACTTC; CDR3 protein: CSARREGPNEQYF
V gene: TRBV28; D gene: TRBD1; J gene: TRBJ2-5; clone size: many; CDR3 DNA: TGTGCCAGCAGGACCGGGACAGGGAAAGAGACCCAGTACTTC; CDR3 protein: CASRTGTGKETQYF
V gene: TRBV6-5; D gene: .; J gene: TRBJ2-7; clone size: many; CDR3 DNA: TGTGCCAGCAGCCGAGGCGGGTTCTACGAGCAGTACTTC; CDR3 protein: CASSRGGFYEQYF
V gene: TRBV20-1; D gene: .; J gene: TRBJ1-6; clone size: few; CDR3 DNA: TGCAGTGCTAGAGATTTCGGGAGCCCCGTGGATTCACCCCTCCACTTT; CDR3 protein: CSARDFGSPVDSPLHF
V gene: TRBV7-8; D gene: .; J gene: TRBJ1-2; clone size: many; CDR3 DNA: TGTGCCAGCAGCTTATACGACTATGGCTACACCTTC; CDR3 protein: CASSLYDYGYTF
V gene: TRBV2; D gene: .; J gene: TRBJ2-7; clone size: many; CDR3 DNA: TGTGCCAGCAGGGTAACTCAGAGCTCCTACGAGCAGTACTTC; CDR3 protein: CASRVTQSSYEQYF
V gene: TRBV15; D gene: TRBD1; J gene: TRBJ1-2; clone size: many; CDR3 DNA: TGTGCCACCAGCAGAGATCGTTTATCGCAGGGGGCAGGTGGCTACACCTTC; CDR3 protein: CATSRDRLSQGAGGYTF
V gene: TRBV6-5; D gene: TRBD2; J gene: TRBJ2-5; clone size: many; CDR3 DNA: TGTGCCAGCAGTTTAGCGGGGAAAGAGACCCAGTACTTC; CDR3 protein: CASSLAGKETQYF
V gene: TRBV27; D gene: .; J gene: TRBJ1-5; clone size: .; CDR3 DNA: TGTGCCAGCCGCGACAGACTAGATCAGCCCCAGCATTTT; CDR3 protein: CASRDRLDQPQHF
V gene: TRBV20-1; D gene: .; J gene: TRBJ1-1; clone size: many; CDR3 DNA: TGCAGTGCTACTCTAGGTCAGACTGAAGCTTTCTTT; CDR3 protein: CSATLGQTEAFF
V gene: TRBV6-1; D gene: .; J gene: TRBJ1-2; clone size: .; CDR3 DNA: TGTGCCAGCAGTGACCCCACGAGACAGTCCGGCTACACCTTC; CDR3 protein: CASSDPTRQSGYTF
V gene: TRBV28; D gene: .; J gene: TRBJ2-7; clone size: many; CDR3 DNA: TGTGCCAGCAGTTTCCATCAGTCTACCTACGAGCAGTACTTC; CDR3 protein: CASSFHQSTYEQYF
V gene: TRBV6-5; D gene: TRBD1; J gene: TRBJ2-7; clone size: many; CDR3 DNA: TGTGCCAGCAGTTACTCGAGGGCAGGGGGCGCCTACGAGCAGTACTTC; CDR3 protein: CASSYSRAGGAYEQYF
V gene: TRBV27; D gene: .; J gene: TRBJ2-2; clone size: .; CDR3 DNA: TGTGCCAGCAGTTTATCAGGACACGTGAACACCGGGGAGCTGTTTTTT; CDR3 protein: CASSLSGHVNTGELFF
V gene: TRBV11-2; D gene: .; J gene: TRBJ2-7; clone size: few; CDR3 DNA: TGTGCCAGCGGAACCGCCCCTTCCCTGAACTACGAGCAGTACTTC; CDR3 protein: CASGTAPSLNYEQYF
V gene: TRBV20-1; D gene: TRBD1; J gene: TRBJ1-1; clone size: many; CDR3 DNA: TGCAGTGCTAGAGGGGAGGGGGCGAGGACTGAAGCTTTCTTT; CDR3 protein: CSARGEGARTEAFF